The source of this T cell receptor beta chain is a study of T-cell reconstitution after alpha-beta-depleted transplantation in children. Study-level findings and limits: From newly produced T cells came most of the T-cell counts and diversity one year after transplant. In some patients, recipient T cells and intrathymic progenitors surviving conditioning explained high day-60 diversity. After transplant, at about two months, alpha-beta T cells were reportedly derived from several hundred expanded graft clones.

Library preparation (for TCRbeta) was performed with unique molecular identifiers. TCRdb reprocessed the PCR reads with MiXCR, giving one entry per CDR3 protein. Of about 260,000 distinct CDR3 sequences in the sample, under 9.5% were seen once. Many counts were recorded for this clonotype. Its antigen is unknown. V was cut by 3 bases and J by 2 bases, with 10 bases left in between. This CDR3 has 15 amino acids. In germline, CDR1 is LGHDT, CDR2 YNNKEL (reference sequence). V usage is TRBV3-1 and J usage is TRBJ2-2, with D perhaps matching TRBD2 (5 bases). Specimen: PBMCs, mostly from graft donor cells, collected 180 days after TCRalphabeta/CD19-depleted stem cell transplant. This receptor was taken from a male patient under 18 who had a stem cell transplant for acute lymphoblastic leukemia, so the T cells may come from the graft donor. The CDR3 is CASSQGGFNTGELFF. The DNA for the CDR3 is TGTGCCAGCAGCCAGGGCGGGTTCAACACCGGGGAGCTGTTTTTT.